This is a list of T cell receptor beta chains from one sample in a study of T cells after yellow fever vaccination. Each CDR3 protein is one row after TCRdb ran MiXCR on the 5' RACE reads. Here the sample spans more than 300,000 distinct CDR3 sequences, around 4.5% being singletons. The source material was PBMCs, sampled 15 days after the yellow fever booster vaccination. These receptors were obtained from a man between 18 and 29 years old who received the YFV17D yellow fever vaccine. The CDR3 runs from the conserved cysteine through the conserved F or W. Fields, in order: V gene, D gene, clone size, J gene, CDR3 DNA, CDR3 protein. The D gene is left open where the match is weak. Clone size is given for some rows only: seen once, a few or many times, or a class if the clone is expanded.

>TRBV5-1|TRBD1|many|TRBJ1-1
TGCGCCAGCAGCTCAATAACAACCCGCGGACAGGGGGCTCCTGAAGCTTTCTTT
CASSSITTRGQGAPEAFF
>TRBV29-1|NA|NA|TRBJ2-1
TGCAGCGCCGGTCGGGCGGTCTTAAACAATGAGCAGTTCTTC
CSAGRAVLNNEQFF
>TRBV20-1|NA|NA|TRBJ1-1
TGCAGTGCTAGTGCGGCGAACACTGAAGCTTTCTTT
CSASAANTEAFF
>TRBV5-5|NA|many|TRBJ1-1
TGTGCCAGCAGTTCAAGAGAGTACACTGAAGCTTTCTTT
CASSSREYTEAFF
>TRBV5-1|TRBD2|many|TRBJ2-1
TGCGCCAGTATGGCCGGGGGGGGCGGTTCCCCCGAGCAGTTCTTC
CASMAGGGGSPEQFF
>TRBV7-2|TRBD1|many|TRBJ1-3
TGTGCCAGCAGCTTGATGACAGGGGGCTCTGGAAACACCATATATTTT
CASSLMTGGSGNTIYF
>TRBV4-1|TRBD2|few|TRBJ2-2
TGCGCCAGCAGCCACCGGGGGGGGGCCACCGGGGAGCTGTTTTTT
CASSHRGGATGELFF
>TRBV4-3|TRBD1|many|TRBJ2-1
TGCGCCAGCAGCCCCGGACAGGGGGTTTATGAGCAGTTCTTC
CASSPGQGVYEQFF
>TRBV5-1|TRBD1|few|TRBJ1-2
TGCGCCAGCAGCGAAGGGACAGGGGGCCTCTATGGCTACACCTTC
CASSEGTGGLYGYTF
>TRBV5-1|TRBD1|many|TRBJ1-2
TGCGCCAGCAGCTTGGCTGGACAGGGACTTCTGTATGGCTACACCTTC
CASSLAGQGLLYGYTF
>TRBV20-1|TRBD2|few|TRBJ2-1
TGCAGTGCTACCATCCCTAGCGGGGGGGCCCGGCTCTTC
CSATIPSGGARLF
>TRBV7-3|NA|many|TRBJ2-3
TGTGCCAGCAGCCAGGACCACTCAACAGATACGCAGTATTTT
CASSQDHSTDTQYF
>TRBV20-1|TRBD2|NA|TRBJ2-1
TGCAGTGCTAGAGATAGAGCGGGGGGGGATTGGAATGAGCAGTTCTTC
CSARDRAGGDWNEQFF
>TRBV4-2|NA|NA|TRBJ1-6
TGTGCCAGCAGTAATGGGGGGGCTGGATCACCCCTCCACTTT
CASSNGGAGSPLHF
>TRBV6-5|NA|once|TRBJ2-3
TGTGCCAGCAGTTACTCGTCATCATTGGGGGTTTATGATACGCAGTATTTT
CASSYSSSLGVYDTQYF
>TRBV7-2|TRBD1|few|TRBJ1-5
TGTGCCAGCTTCGAAGAGGGCAGGGGGAGTCAGCCCCAGCATTTT
CASFEEGRGSQPQHF
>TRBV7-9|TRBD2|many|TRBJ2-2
TGTGCCAGCAGCTTTTATAGCGGGGCTCCAAACACCGGGGAGCTGTTTTTT
CASSFYSGAPNTGELFF
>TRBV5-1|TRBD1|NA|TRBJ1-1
TGCGCCAGCAGCGTACAGGGGGGTGACACTGAAGCTTTCTTT
CASSVQGGDTEAFF
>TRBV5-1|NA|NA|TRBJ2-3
TGCGCCAGCAGCTTGGATCCTCCCCCGGATACGCAGTATTTT
CASSLDPPPDTQYF
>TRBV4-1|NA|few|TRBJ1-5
TGCGCCAGCAGCCAAGATTGGGAGGATCAGCCCCAGCATTTT
CASSQDWEDQPQHF
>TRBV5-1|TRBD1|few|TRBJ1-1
TGCGCCAGCAGCGATCCGACAGGGGGGAACACTGAAGCTTTCTTT
CASSDPTGGNTEAFF
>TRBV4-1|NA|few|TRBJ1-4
TGCGCCAGCAGCCCATCCGGGATGGGGGCAACTAATGAAAAACTGTTTTTT
CASSPSGMGATNEKLFF
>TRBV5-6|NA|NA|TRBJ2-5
TGTGCCAGCAGCTTGAACGAGGGGGGAGAGACCCAGTACTTC
CASSLNEGGETQYF
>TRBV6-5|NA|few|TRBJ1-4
TGTGCCAGCAGGCTGACAGGATATGAAAAACTGTTTTTT
CASRLTGYEKLFF